The clone carrying this T cell receptor beta chain was observed a few times. The antigen is not known. This record belongs to a study of blood T cells in healthy people across ages. Primed by a sample-barcoded 5' primer and a J-beta primer mix, a second PCR proceeded for roughly 7 to 11 cycles. TCRdb processed the 5' RACE reads anew with MiXCR; each CDR3 protein has one entry. The profile shows around 690,000 distinct CDR3 sequences, under 65% of them singletons. The CDR3 is 16 amino acids. Germline CDR1 and CDR2: PRHDT and FYEKMQ (reference sequence). The V gene end was trimmed by 5 bases and the J gene end by 5 bases; junction bases not matched to a gene: 12. Findings of the study overall: Long-lived donors had more naive CD4+ cells and higher diversity than aged donors.

This TCR was recovered from a man in his fifties or sixties in good health. This chain joins TRBV13 and TRBJ2-7; 10 positions match TRBD2. The sample was blood. CDR3 coding DNA: TGTGCCAGCAGCATTCCCTTAGCGGGGGGTGAAAACGAGCAGTACTTC. Translation: CASSIPLAGGENEQYF.